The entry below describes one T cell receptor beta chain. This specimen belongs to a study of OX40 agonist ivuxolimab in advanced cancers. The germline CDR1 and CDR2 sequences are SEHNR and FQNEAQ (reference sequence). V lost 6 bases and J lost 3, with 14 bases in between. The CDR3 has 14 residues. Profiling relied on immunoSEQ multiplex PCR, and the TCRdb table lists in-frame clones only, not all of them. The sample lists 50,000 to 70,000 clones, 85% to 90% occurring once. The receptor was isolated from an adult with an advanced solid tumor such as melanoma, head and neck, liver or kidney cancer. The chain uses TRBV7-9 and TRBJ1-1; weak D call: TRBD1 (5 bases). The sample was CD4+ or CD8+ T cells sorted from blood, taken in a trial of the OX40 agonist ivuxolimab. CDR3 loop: CASRPGGVDTEAFF. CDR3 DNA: TGTGCCAGCAGACCGGGAGGGGTCGACACTGAAGCTTTCTTT.